The 29 T cell receptor beta chains in this list originate from one sample, sequenced in a study of tumor-infiltrating lymphocytes in primary liver carcinoma. Blood RNA was derived from unsorted whole blood, and germline DNA was extracted too. TCR beta cDNA was prepared out of around 460 ng total RNA by means of a constant-region primer. A slightly modified ARM-PCR protocol with three nested multiplex PCR rounds produced these TCR beta libraries. The opening two PCR rounds, ten to eleven cycles each, paired TRBV1-TRBV30 forward primers with a C-beta reverse primer. A single record per CDR3 protein comes from TCRdb applying MiXCR to the multiplex PCR reads. The sample has approximately 330,000 distinct CDR3 sequences, less than 75% seen once. The sample consisted of peripheral blood. The receptors here all came from a man aged 35 to 55 with primary liver carcinoma and hepatitis B virus infection.

Of note for this clonotype: Lacking the conserved final phenylalanine or tryptophan, this CDR3 likely reflects a read error. The chain couples TRBV6-2 or TRBV6-3 to TRBJ2-1, with 12 bases identical to TRBD2. Germline V gene data show CDR1 as MNHEY and CDR2 as SVGEGT. There are 17 residues in the CDR3. CDR3 in amino acids: CANSYPTSGSDLDEQFI. As DNA, the CDR3 is TGTGCCAACAGTTACCCGACTAGCGGGAGTGATCTCGATGAGCAGTTCATC.

For this clonotype: A much larger clone differs by one base, so this may be a read error. The chain recombines TRBV6-2 or TRBV6-3 with TRBJ1-5, with TRBD1 identical over 12 bases. This CDR3 has 19 amino acids. Germline V lookup: CDR1 MNHEY, CDR2 SVGEGT. The CDR3 here is CARKGQGGQGADSSQPQHF. Here the CDR3 DNA reads TGTGCCAGAAAGGGCCAAGGGGGACAGGGGGCGGATAGCAGTCAGCCCCAGCATTTT.

On this clonotype itself: The junction differs from germline at one of its ends, possibly a read error. The J gene is TRBJ2-4, the V gene TRBV5-1; a possible D gene is TRBD2 (5 bases). The CDR3 is 14 residues long. Germline CDR1 SGHRS, CDR2 YFSETQ. The CDR3 DNA reads TGCGCCAGTAGCTTGGCCGGACTTGTGAACATTCAGTACTTC. Translated, it gives CASSLAGLVNIQYF.

In its sample, this clonotype was seen a few times. The V call is TRBV11-3, the J call TRBJ2-1; no clear D. The CDR3 loop spans 16 amino acids. CDR1 is SGHNT and CDR2 is YENEEA in the germline V gene. V lost 4 bases, J lost 4 bases, and 17 bases lay in between. The CDR3 reads CASSSGEGLTYNEQFF. In DNA, the CDR3 is TGTGCCAGCAGCTCAGGCGAAGGGCTTACTTACAATGAGCAGTTCTTC.

V gene TRBV5-1 combines with J gene TRBJ1-3; 7 bases align to TRBD1. The CDR3 has 14 residues. V dropped 0 bases and J dropped 4; count of bases not matched to a gene: 1. CDR1 and CDR2 from the germline V gene are SGHRS and YFSETQ. The CDR3 is CASSLEGGGNTIYF. The CDR3 nucleotides read TGCGCCAGCAGCTTGGAAGGGGGCGGAAACACCATATATTTT. The full variable domain, rest sourced from reference TRBV5-1 and TRBJ1-3, is KAGVTQTPRYLIKTRGQQVTLSCSPISGHRSVSWYQQTPGQGLQFLFEYFSETQRNKGNFPGRFSGRQFSNSRSEMNVSTLELGDSALYLCASSLEGGGNTIYFGEGSWLTVV.

As for this clonotype: A much larger clonotype is one base distant, so this may be a read error. J is TRBJ2-3 and V is TRBV6-5; 7 nucleotides agree with TRBD2. J lost 3 bases, V lost 2 bases, and 5 bases had no gene match. The CDR3 has 15 amino acids. In germline, CDR1 is MNHEY, CDR2 SVGAGI. The CDR3, as DNA: TGTGCCAGCAGTTACGGGGAGGGCCATACAGATACGCAGTATTTT. Translated: CASSYGEGHTDTQYF.

Concerning this clonotype itself: In this CDR3 the conserved last residue, phenylalanine or tryptophan, is missing, so a read error is likely. CDR3 residues: CATGQVGEQYL. The CDR3 DNA reads TGCGCCACCGGACAGGTCGGCGAGCAGTACCTC. The chain employs TRBV10-2 and TRBJ2-7; 7 bases are a match to TRBD1. The CDR3 runs 11 residues. V was clipped by 10 bases and J by 6 bases; unmatched bases: 6. Germline loops: CDR1 WSHSY, CDR2 SAAADI.

Worth noting for this clonotype: At one end, the junction sequence differs from germline, possibly due to a read error. V gene TRBV29-1 combines with J gene TRBJ2-5; TRBD1 agrees at 12 bases. The CDR3 loop spans 17 amino acids. Germline lookup yields CDR1 SQVTM and CDR2 ANQGSEA. The DNA for the CDR3 is TGTAGCGTTGATAGTGCTGCGGGACAGGGGGCTTGGGAGACCCAGTACTTC. As protein: CSVDSAAGQGAWETQYF.

Comments on this clonotype: A much larger clonotype is one base distant, so this may be a read error. This chain links TRBV6-2 or TRBV6-3 with TRBJ1-4, with TRBD1 as a possible D gene (5 bases). The CDR3 is 15 amino acids. V was cut by 8 bases and J by 3 bases, with 16 bases left in between. Germline V gene lookup returns CDR1 MNHEY and CDR2 SVGEGT. CDR3 sequence (DNA): TGTGCCAGCCGACCGGGGGGACCCGCTAATGAAAAACTGTTTTTT. Translated, it gives CASRPGGPANEKLFF.

In this sample, this clonotype turned up many times. The chain couples TRBV4-2 to TRBJ2-1; D not resolved. CDR3 length equals 12 residues. Germline assignment: CDR1 LGHNA and CDR2 YNFKEQ. With 0 bases removed from V and 7 bases from J, the gap between germline ends came to 4 bases. For the CDR3, the DNA is TGTGCCAGCAGCCAAGAGGGAAATGAGCAGTTCTTC. As protein: CASSQEGNEQFF.

Regarding this clonotype: Germline and junction disagree at one end, which may indicate a read error. The rearrangement uses TRBV6-1 and TRBJ2-3; D call uncertain. The germline gives CDR1 MNHNS, CDR2 SASEGT. The CDR3 is made up of 17 amino acids. Written as DNA, the CDR3 is TGTGCCAGCACTGAATGGGTGAGGACGTCAAGCACAGATACGCAGTATTTT. Translation gives CASTEWVRTSSTDTQYF.

The chain joins TRBV6-5 to TRBJ2-6, with D tentatively TRBD2 (6 bases). The V gene's germline CDR1 is MNHEY and CDR2 SVGAGI. With 0 bases removed from V and 0 bases from J, the gap between germline ends came to 15 bases. The CDR3 sequence is 19 residues long. This CDR3 reads CASSYSKAGGLSGANVLTF. CDR3 coding DNA: TGTGCCAGCAGTTACTCGAAAGCGGGTGGCCTCTCTGGGGCCAACGTCCTGACTTTC.

The chain is built from TRBV5-5 and TRBJ1-2, with D tentatively TRBD1 (5 bases). CDR1 is SGHKS, CDR2 YYEKEE, per germline (reference sequence). Trimming left V 3 bases short and J 3 bases short, with 15 bases between. The CDR3 length is 15 residues. The CDR3 is CASSWDGSSYYGYTF. CDR3 bases: TGTGCCAGCAGCTGGGACGGTTCCTCTTACTATGGCTACACCTTC.

The table lists this clonotype with a count of one. The junction differs from germline at one of its ends, possibly a read error. The chain uses TRBV11-1 and TRBJ2-5; D not certain. From germline, CDR1 is SGHAT and CDR2 FQDESV (reference sequence). The CDR3 extends over 11 amino acids. The CDR3 coding sequence is TGTGCCAACAGCTTCGGAGAGACCCGGTACTTC. Amino acid sequence: CANSFGETRYF.

Notes on this clonotype: This may come from a read error, since a much larger clone is one base off. The rearrangement joins TRBV4-2 to TRBJ2-1; TRBD2 aligns across 8 bases. The CDR3 spans 17 residues. Germline CDR1 is LGHNA and CDR2 is YNFKEQ. Trimming cost V 0 bases and J 7 bases; bases outside gene matches: 11. CDR3 DNA sequence: TGTGCCAGCAGCCAAGACGGTAGCGGGGAGTTGGGTAATGAGCAGTTCTTC. Its protein product is CASSQDGSGELGNEQFF.

The chain joins TRBV5-1 to TRBJ2-2, with D perhaps being TRBD1 or TRBD2 (5 bases each). Trimming stripped 3 bases from V and 4 bases from J, with 19 bases between. Germline values: CDR1 SGHRS, CDR2 YFSETQ. The CDR3 covers 17 residues. The CDR3 DNA reads TGCGCCAGCAGCTGGACCTCCGGGGCGTTGCTCACCGGGGAGCTGTTTTTT. Residues: CASSWTSGALLTGELFF.

A word on this clonotype: Just one base apart from a much larger clone, this may be a read error. The chain joins TRBV6-1 to TRBJ2-1; 8 nucleotides agree with TRBD1. This CDR3 region has 13 residues. Looked up from germline, CDR1 is MNHNS and CDR2 is SASEGT. CDR3 coding DNA: TGTGCCAGCAGGAAGACAGGGGATAATGAGAAGTTCTTC. Translation: CASRKTGDNEKFF.

In regard to this clonotype: This may be a read error: a much more frequent sequence differs by one nucleotide. V and J are TRBV11-2 and TRBJ2-1, with D uncertain. Germline CDR1 SGHAT, CDR2 FQNNGV. The CDR3 runs to 15 residues. CDR3 nucleotide sequence: TGTGCCGGCAGCTCAGAAAGCAGTTCCTACAATGAGCAGTTCTTC. This sequence encodes CAGSSESSSYNEQFF.

Remarks on this clonotype: Being one base from a much bigger clone, this may be a read error. This rearrangement joins TRBV14 to TRBJ2-7; D might be TRBD1 (5 bases). Between the trimmed V and J ends, which lost 4 bases and 6 bases, there was a span of 10 bases. The CDR3 loop spans 12 amino acids. Germline-derived CDR1 and CDR2 are SGHDN and FVKESK. CDR3 loop: CASSRERGEQYF. DNA for the CDR3: TGTGCCAGCAGCCGCGAAAGGGGCGAGCAGTACTTC.

This clonotype was picked up a small number of times. The chain employs TRBV7-9 and TRBJ1-5, with unresolved D. Between the trimmed V and J ends, which lost 2 bases and 0 bases, there was a span of 5 bases. The CDR3 has 14 residues. Germline loops: CDR1 SEHNR, CDR2 FQNEAQ (reference sequence). The CDR3 loop is CASSLHNSNQPQHF. Here the CDR3 DNA reads TGTGCCAGCAGCTTACACAATAGCAATCAGCCCCAGCATTTT.

A note on this clonotype: This could be a read error, since a much larger clone is one nucleotide away. The chain joins TRBV10-3 to TRBJ2-7; 7 bases are a match to TRBD1. The germline CDR1 and CDR2 sequences are ENHRY and SYGVKD. The CDR3 loop spans 15 amino acids. V shed 5 bases, J shed 2 bases, and the junction held 9 bases outside the gene matches. DNA for the CDR3: TGTGCCATCAGTCCTACAGGGGTCTTGGCCTACGAGCAGTACTTC. Protein product: CAISPTGVLAYEQYF.

The V call is TRBV5-4, the J call TRBJ1-1; no definite D call. Trimming took off 0 bases at V and 2 bases at J, with 8 bases between the two ends. The CDR3 is 14 amino acids. CDR1 and CDR2 (germline): SGHNT, YYREEE (reference sequence). The CDR3 nucleotides are TGTGCCAGCAGCTTGGGGCGGACTAACACTGAAGCTTTCTTT. Protein sequence: CASSLGRTNTEAFF.

This clonotype appeared many times. The rearrangement uses TRBV6-6 and TRBJ2-5, with 7 bases matching TRBD2. The CDR3 covers 12 residues. The germline gives CDR1 MNHNY, CDR2 SVGAGI (reference sequence). V dropped 4 bases and J dropped 4; count of bases not matched to a gene: 0. Here the CDR3 DNA reads TGTGCCAGCAGTTGGGGGGGAGAGACCCAGTACTTC. The encoded protein is CASSWGGETQYF.

This clonotype was seen a handful of times. V is TRBV10-3 and J is TRBJ2-7; D tentatively reads TRBD1 or TRBD2 (5 bases each). The V gene lost 3 bases and the J gene lost 0 bases, with 9 bases spanning the gap. Germline-derived CDR1 and CDR2 are ENHRY and SYGVKD. The CDR3 has 14 residues. The CDR3 loop reads CAISELGDSYEQYF. The CDR3 DNA is TGTGCCATCAGTGAATTGGGGGACTCCTACGAGCAGTACTTC.

The chain is built from TRBV10-1 and TRBJ2-2, with a tentative D call TRBD2 (5 bases). CDR1 and CDR2 from the germline V gene are WNHNN and SYGVQD (reference sequence). The CDR3 has 18 residues. The V and J ends lost 4 bases and 4 bases respectively, with 22 bases between them. The CDR3 DNA follows: TGCGCCAGCAGTGGGGCTCCATTTGAGGGCAAGCTCACCGGGGAGCTGTTTTTT. Protein sequence: CASSGAPFEGKLTGELFF.

This clonotype is a singleton in its sample. The rearrangement joins TRBV6-5 to TRBJ1-3; D is uncertain. The CDR3 sequence is 15 residues long. The germline CDR1 and CDR2 sequences are MNHEY and SVGAGI. The CDR3 spells CTSSSQEISGNTIYF. DNA for the CDR3: TGTACAAGCAGTTCGCAGGAAATCTCTGGAAACACCATATATTTT.

With regard to this clonotype: The conserved final phenylalanine or tryptophan is absent from the CDR3, which likely points to a read error. The chain joins TRBV11-2 to TRBJ2-5, with 9 bases fitting TRBD2. Germline V CDR1 and CDR2: SGHAT, FQNNGV. The CDR3 has 15 residues. The CDR3 here is CASSPSGTQQEIQYL. The DNA of the CDR3 is TGTGCCAGCAGCCCTAGCGGGACCCAACAAGAGATCCAGTACTTA.

The chain recombines TRBV11-2 with TRBJ2-3; the D gene is possibly TRBD2 (5 bases). CDR1 is SGHAT, CDR2 FQNNGV, per germline. V lost 5 bases to trimming and J lost 10 bases, with 19 bases between them. The CDR3 extends over 14 amino acids. This CDR3 reads CASSPDPFTGAQYF. The CDR3, as DNA: TGTGCCAGCAGCCCGGACCCTTTTACCGGGGCGCAGTATTTT.

In regard to this clonotype: Here the CDR3 omits its conserved ending phenylalanine or tryptophan, so a read error is the likely source. The chain is built from TRBV5-4 and TRBJ1-1, with D perhaps matching TRBD1 (5 bases). Germline values: CDR1 SGHNT, CDR2 YYREEE (reference sequence). V was pared by 5 bases and J by 0 bases, with 14 bases between. The CDR3 runs to 15 residues. The CDR3 loop reads CASRSGDYMNTEAFL. CDR3 DNA sequence: TGTGCCAGCAGATCGGGGGACTACATGAACACTGAAGCTTTCCTT.